The 18 T cell receptor beta chains reported below all come from one sample, sequenced in a study of CD8 T cells in ankylosing spondylitis. TCRdb fed the 5' RACE reads into MiXCR, producing one record per CDR3 protein. The sample gives 200,000 to 250,000 distinct CDR3 sequences, more than 25% of which show up once; 4% to 5.5% is in the top ten. The sample consisted of blood, either unsorted or a sorted T cell fraction (not recorded which). These receptors were taken from a male donor with ankylosing spondylitis or in good health (not recorded which).

The chain carries TRBV7-2 and TRBJ1-2, with D possibly matching TRBD1 (6 bases). V lost 1 base to trimming and J lost 6 bases, with 12 bases between them. CDR3 length: 14 residues. The germline V gene has CDR1 SGHTA and CDR2 FQGNSA. The CDR3 DNA sequence: TGTGCCAGCAGCTTAGTCCAAAGGGGGAATGGCTACACCTTC. Its translation is CASSLVQRGNGYTF.

This clonotype was seen only a few times. This chain connects TRBV20-1 to TRBJ1-5; weak D call: TRBD1 (6 bases). The V gene's germline CDR1 is DFQATT and CDR2 SNEGSKA (reference sequence). The CDR3 is 12 residues long. DNA of the CDR3: TGCAGCGCAGGGGCTCCCGATCAGCCCCAGCATTTT. Residues: CSAGAPDQPQHF.

This chain links TRBV10-3 with TRBJ1-5, with D unresolved. Germline loops: CDR1 ENHRY, CDR2 SYGVKD. The CDR3 has 14 residues. Trimming removed 2 bases at V and 4 bases at J, with 9 bases between. CDR3 amino acids: CAISELGRNQPQHF. The CDR3 nucleotides read TGTGCCATCAGTGAGCTGGGAAGGAATCAGCCCCAGCATTTT.

This chain links TRBV28 with TRBJ2-4, with D perhaps TRBD1 (6 bases). Looked up from germline, CDR1 is MDHEN and CDR2 is SYDVKM. This CDR3 contains 17 residues. V was clipped by 7 bases and J by 1 base, with 20 bases between them. CDR3 sequence: CASKPGASTLAKNIQYF. The CDR3 nucleotides are TGTGCCAGCAAACCAGGGGCGAGTACTTTGGCCAAAAACATTCAGTACTTC.

The chain's CDR3 is CASSQDTGRVLPSYEQYF. CDR3 DNA sequence: TGCGCCAGCAGCCAAGACACGGGGCGGGTTCTCCCCTCCTACGAGCAGTACTTC. The chain has TRBV4-1 and TRBJ2-7, with D possibly called TRBD1 or TRBD2 (5 bases each). The CDR3 spans 18 residues. Germline V CDR1 and CDR2: MGHRA, YSYEKL. V shed 0 bases and J shed 0 bases, with 18 bases lying between them.

The rearrangement joins TRBV12-3 or TRBV12-4 to TRBJ1-5, with D possibly TRBD1 on 5 matching bases. The germline V and J ends were trimmed by 1 base and 9 bases, with 16 bases remaining between them. The CDR3 is 15 residues long. CDR3 nucleotides: TGTGCCAGCAGTTTAGGGGCGGGGGGAAAGTGGCCCCAGCATTTT. Protein sequence: CASSLGAGGKWPQHF.

The chain couples TRBV6-5 to TRBJ1-1; D gene unclear. The CDR3 covers 13 residues. Trimming left V 6 bases short and J 5 bases short, with 13 bases between. CDR1 MNHEY and CDR2 SVGAGI come from the germline V gene. DNA of the CDR3: TGTGCCAGCAGATCCGAGTTGCTGACTGAAGCTTTCTTT. Residues: CASRSELLTEAFF.

The chain uses TRBV10-3 and TRBJ2-1, with D hard to call. The CDR3 length is 14 residues. Trimming shortened V by 4 bases and J by 3 bases, and 10 bases separated the two germline ends. CDR1 is ENHRY and CDR2 is SYGVKD in the germline V gene. CDR3 sequence (DNA): TGTGCCATCAGTGCATACGGTTACTACAATGAGCAGTTCTTC. Translating it yields CAISAYGYYNEQFF.

The chain recombines TRBV6-6 with TRBJ1-1; TRBD1 is a possible D gene (5 bases). The V gene lost 6 bases and the J gene lost 11 bases, with 19 bases spanning the gap. The CDR3 sequence is 13 residues long. Germline CDR1 reads MNHNY; CDR2 reads SVGAGI (reference sequence). The CDR3 DNA follows: TGTGCCAGCAGGGCGATATCAGGTGGGGGGGCTTTCTTT. Encoded protein: CASRAISGGGAFF.

This chain connects TRBV5-1 to TRBJ2-6; D gene uncertain. CDR1 and CDR2 (germline): SGHRS, YFSETQ. The V gene lost 0 bases and the J gene lost 4 bases, with 14 bases spanning the gap. This CDR3 region has 17 residues. The DNA of the CDR3 is TGCGCCAGCAGCTTGGTTATCAACGCTGGAGGGGCCAACGTCCTGACTTTC. This gives the protein CASSLVINAGGANVLTF. Together with reference TRBV5-1 and TRBJ2-6, the CDR3 gives the full variable domain: KAGVTQTPRYLIKTRGQQVTLSCSPISGHRSVSWYQQTPGQGLQFLFEYFSETQRNKGNFPGRFSGRQFSNSRSEMNVSTLELGDSALYLCASSLVINAGGANVLTFGAGSRLTVL.

This clonotype was seen at least ten times. The rearrangement links TRBV20-1 to TRBJ2-5; D ambiguous. Trimming cost V 0 bases and J 4 bases, with 21 bases left between them. The CDR3 totals 17 residues. Germline V gives CDR1 DFQATT, CDR2 SNEGSKA (reference sequence). The CDR3, as DNA: TGCAGTGCTAGAGATGCAATTCCGCGGCATTACCCAGAGACCCAGTACTTC. Protein: CSARDAIPRHYPETQYF.

As DNA, the CDR3 is TGTGCCAGCAGTTTATGGCGGGGGGACCCCTCCTACGAGCAGTACTTC. Its translation is CASSLWRGDPSYEQYF. The J gene is TRBJ2-7, the V gene TRBV28; 8 bases align to TRBD2. CDR1 MDHEN and CDR2 SYDVKM come from the germline V gene. There are 16 residues in the CDR3. Germline trimming cut 0 bases from V and 0 bases from J; bases unmatched to any gene: 4.

The table lists this clonotype with a few counts. The gene calls are TRBV11-2 and TRBJ2-7; 8 bases map to TRBD1. CDR1 and CDR2 from the germline V gene are SGHAT and FQNNGV. V dropped 5 bases and J dropped 6; count of bases not matched to a gene: 9. The CDR3 loop spans 14 amino acids. CDR3: CASSHGTGPVEQYF. The CDR3 DNA reads TGTGCCAGCAGCCATGGGACAGGCCCAGTCGAGCAGTACTTC.

The V and J genes are TRBV5-5 and TRBJ2-1; D call uncertain. V gave up 0 bases and J gave up 0 bases, with 7 bases separating them. This CDR3 is built from 15 residues. Looked up from germline, CDR1 is SGHKS and CDR2 is YYEKEE (reference sequence). The CDR3 DNA sequence: TGTGCCAGCAGCTTGGAACAGAGCTCCTACAATGAGCAGTTCTTC. Its protein product is CASSLEQSSYNEQFF.

The chain has TRBV5-1 and TRBJ2-5; D is ambiguous. Per germline, CDR1 SGHRS and CDR2 YFSETQ. The CDR3 contains 14 residues. V lost 4 bases, J lost 1 base, and 11 bases lay in between. The CDR3 reads CASSRGRIQETQYF. CDR3 DNA: TGCGCCAGCAGCCGCGGACGGATCCAAGAGACCCAGTACTTC.

The gene calls are TRBV3-1 and TRBJ2-3; D ambiguous. Germline CDR1 is LGHDT and CDR2 is YNNKEL (reference sequence). This CDR3 contains 14 residues. Between the trimmed V and J ends, which lost 3 bases and 4 bases, there was a span of 11 bases. Here the CDR3 DNA reads TGTGCCAGCAGCCAGTCGGTGTCGGCAGATACGCAGTATTTT. Protein sequence: CASSQSVSADTQYF.

This clonotype was seen repeatedly, ten times or more. This chain uses TRBV10-3 with TRBJ2-5; no clear D. The CDR3 spans 15 residues. Looked up from germline, CDR1 is ENHRY and CDR2 is SYGVKD. Trimming removed 3 bases from V and 5 bases from J, with 16 bases in between. In DNA form, the CDR3 reads TGTGCCATCAGTGAACTTCCCCGAATGGGGGAGACCCAGTACTTC. It yields the protein CAISELPRMGETQYF.

This clonotype occurred once. The gene calls are TRBV5-6 and TRBJ1-2; perhaps TRBD1 as D (5 bases). CDR1 SGHDT and CDR2 YYEEEE come from the germline V gene. The CDR3 runs 16 residues. V was clipped by 0 bases and J by 7 bases, with 19 bases between them. CDR3 sequence (DNA): TGTGCCAGCAGCTTGGCCGCGGCAGGGCGGGACTGTGGCTACACCTTC. Translation gives CASSLAAAGRDCGYTF.